The clone carrying this T cell receptor beta chain was counted many times. The antigen is undetermined. Template was genomic DNA; TCR beta CDR3 amplified in two multiplex PCR rounds. Round one of PCR was performed, and it used primers specific to each TRBV and TRBJ gene. TCRdb analysed the multiplex PCR reads with MiXCR anew, one entry per CDR3 protein. Of 10,000 to 15,000 distinct CDR3 sequences in the sample, roughly 40% are singletons; the top ten hold roughly 40%. This entry comes from a study of prognosis after radiotherapy for stage I lung cancer. The study's findings and limits: Differences in TRBV and TRBJ gene usage were reportedly observed between patients with and without metastases. Determination of whether the expanded TCR clones were tumor-specific was not performed. When patients developed distant metastases, their Shannon entropy after stereotactic body radiation therapy was lower. After stereotactic body radiation therapy, median unique TCR clones were 6,861, down from approximately 10,000.

CDR1 SGHAT and CDR2 FQNNGV come from the germline V gene. Trimming took off 2 bases at V and 10 bases at J, with 12 bases between the two ends. The CDR3 extends over 13 amino acids. The receptor was isolated from a donor over 45 with non-small cell lung cancer. This chain links TRBV11-2 with TRBJ2-1, with D possibly TRBD2 on 7 matching bases. Sequenced material: PBMCs, taken before or after stereotactic body radiation therapy (not recorded which). The CDR3 coding sequence is TGTGCCAGCAGCTTATGGGGGGGCGGGGAGCAGTTCTTC. Protein sequence: CASSLWGGGEQFF.